The text below deals with one T cell receptor beta chain. Its specific antigen is unknown. Base-call qualities are not available, and no considerably larger clone is one nucleotide away. TCRbeta CDR3 regions were amplified from genomic DNA using the immunoSEQ Assay, a bias-controlled multiplex PCR. In the source study's methods: The number of nucleated cells in each sample was estimated from the amplification of reference gene primers within the assay. To quantify the absolute abundance of each unique TCRbeta CDR3 rearrangement, sequence reads were collapsed and filtered. For each sample, productive Simpson clonality was calculated as the square root of Simpson's diversity index over productive rearrangements. Held by TCRdb, this immuneACCESS table contains in-frame sequences only and omits some clones. Under half of the omission traces to an unresolved V gene where checked; the cause of the rest is unknown. V and J calls and clone size are copied from that table; D and trimming were computed from the DNA. This sample holds 430,000 or so clones; around nine tenths were observed only once. Approximately 1.5% of the sample rests with the top ten.

Enrolling through a virtual design, the prospective study's participants ranged in age from about 18 to 89 years and lived across roughly 23 United States geographic areas. To assign participants to cohorts, the prospective study relied on clinical history that participants themselves reported in a screening survey and a study questionnaire. Exposed participants were defined as having been in contact with someone with a PCR-confirmed or clinician-diagnosed COVID-19 case within 2 weeks of study entry. Mobile phlebotomists in the prospective study collected whole blood, serum and a nasopharyngeal or oropharyngeal swab from every participant. Over a roughly 2-month period, participants in the prospective study had the option of providing additional blood draws and questionnaires. Blood samples from the prospective study were shipped frozen or at room temperature prior to DNA extraction. The data were taken from a study of blood T cell repertoires in COVID-19 (dated by TCRdb to 2020 to 2022). About the study as a whole: The collaborator samples originated in the United States, Italy and Spain and spanned the acute and convalescent phases of COVID-19. The prospective study material was composed of cDNA or gDNA derived from T cells, B-cell-depleted T cells, or PBMCs. Subjects who had been exposed to COVID-19, were actively infected with it, or had recovered from it provided the deeply sampled blood TCRbeta repertoires that made up the dataset. The repertoires were released in a freely available public database intended as a resource for research on the immune response to SARS-CoV-2. Samples were obtained from the ongoing ImmuneRACE study (first 160 participants) and from roughly 1,300 subjects provided by 6 global collaborators. A de-identified subject ID, COVID-19 status, age in years and sex were almost always included in the sample metadata. Where HLA class I and class II types were available, the types were taken from metadata supplied by the sample provider, not from assay-based typing. What the work shows at the level of the full study, not this receptor alone: The quantity of clinical and demographic metadata differed by source and by participant and was supplied without curation.

The CDR1 and CDR2 encoded by the germline V gene (reference sequence) are SEHNR and FQNEAQ. The CDR3 spans 14 residues, from the cysteine through the phenylalanine. This entry keeps only the CDR3 DNA: 42 bases, framed from base 1. The trim is 5 bases for V and 3 bases for J, with a gap of 14 bases between the germline ends. The sequencing input was PBMCs or T cells enriched from blood (not recorded which). The chain was built from TRBV7-9 and TRBJ2-7; perhaps TRBD1 is the D gene, with 6 bases matching. This clonotype originated in a woman younger than 35 who had been exposed to COVID-19. For the CDR3, the sequence is CASSVIPGDYEQYF. DNA sequence: TGTGCCAGCAGCGTCATACCAGGGGACTACGAGCAGTACTTC.